Each of the 22 T cell receptor beta chains below was sequenced from the same sample in a study of blood T cell repertoires in COVID-19 (dated by TCRdb to between 2020 and 2021). Receptors were amplified or captured by the immunoSEQ multiplex PCR assay. TCRdb limited this immuneACCESS table to in-frame rearrangements with V and J called. A share of clones is missing; checked studies link under half to unresolved V genes, and the rest is unexplained. The sample has around 380,000 clones on record, 70% to 85% of them singletons. The top ten hold under 1.2% of the sample. The sample was peripheral blood. These TCRs come from a human donor with acute or convalescent COVID-19. The donor label of this sample is uncertain.

The rearrangement uses TRBV3-1 (or the pseudogene TRBV3-2) and TRBJ2-7; D is perhaps TRBD2 (7 bases). The CDR3 runs to 14 residues. With 3 bases removed from V and 6 bases from J, the gap between germline ends came to 15 bases. Germline-derived CDR1 and CDR2 are LGHDT and YNNKEL (reference sequence). CDR3 DNA sequence: TGTGCCAGCAGCCAGTCCTTCGGGGGGCTCGAGCAGTACTTC. Its translation: CASSQSFGGLEQYF.

The V gene is TRBV19, the J gene TRBJ1-2; tentatively, D is TRBD1 (6 bases). The V gene's germline CDR1 is LNHDA and CDR2 SQIVND (reference sequence). The CDR3 is made up of 14 amino acids. V lost 3 bases to trimming and J lost 4 bases, with 12 bases between them. The CDR3 reads CASSIRGAGYGYTF. The CDR3 coding sequence is TGTGCCAGTAGTATCCGGGGGGCCGGCTATGGCTACACCTTC.

The V and J genes are TRBV28 and TRBJ2-7; 7 nucleotides agree with TRBD1. V shed 5 bases, J shed 6 bases, and the junction held 10 bases outside the gene matches. The CDR3 length is 14 residues. Germline values: CDR1 MDHEN, CDR2 SYDVKM. CDR3 residues: CASSQPGTVSEQYF. The CDR3 bases are TGTGCCAGCAGTCAGCCCGGGACAGTCTCCGAGCAGTACTTC.

This chain connects TRBV5-1 to TRBJ2-2; 8 bases align to TRBD2. Trimming at V came to 1 base and at J to 4 bases, leaving 0 bases not matched to a gene. Per the germline V gene, CDR1 is SGHRS and CDR2 is YFSETQ. This CDR3 spans 14 amino acids. CDR3 amino acids: CASSLREGTGELFF. The CDR3 region has the DNA TGCGCCAGCAGCTTGCGGGAGGGCACCGGGGAGCTGTTTTTT.

This chain connects TRBV7-9 to TRBJ2-5; no clear D. There are 14 residues in the CDR3. Deletions cut 3 bases from V and 0 bases from J, with 8 bases between. Per the germline V gene, CDR1 is SEHNR and CDR2 is FQNEAQ (reference sequence). The CDR3 DNA sequence: TGTGCCAGCAGCTTTTTTACAGACCAAGAGACCCAGTACTTC. This codes for CASSFFTDQETQYF. Complete variable domain (other parts from reference TRBV7-9 and TRBJ2-5): DTGVSQNPRHKITKRGQNVTFRCDPISEHNRLYWYRQTLGQGPEFLTYFQNEAQLEKSRLLSDRFSAERPKGSFSTLEIQRTEQGDSAMYLCASSFFTDQETQYFGPGTRLLVL.

The V call is TRBV4-1, the J call TRBJ2-5; the match to TRBD1 covers 9 bases. The germline CDR1 and CDR2 sequences are MGHRA and YSYEKL. The CDR3 spans 17 residues. Trimming cost V 3 bases and J 5 bases; bases outside gene matches: 13. The CDR3 region is CASSHTLGQGGMETQYF. DNA of the CDR3: TGCGCCAGCAGCCACACGCTGGGACAGGGCGGAATGGAGACCCAGTACTTC.

The chain has TRBV5-6 and TRBJ2-7, with D hard to call. V was clipped by 4 bases and J by 6 bases, with 14 bases between them. CDR1 is SGHDT, CDR2 YYEEEE, per germline. This CDR3 spans 13 amino acids. The CDR3 DNA is TGTGCCAGCAGCCGTTATAGTCTCGGCGAGCAGTACTTC. Translated: CASSRYSLGEQYF. The full variable domain, completed using reference TRBV5-6 and TRBJ2-7, is DAGVTQSPTHLIKTRGQQVTLRCSPKSGHDTVSWYQQALGQGPQFIFQYYEEEERQRGNFPDRFSGHQFPNYSSELNVNALLLGDSALYLCASSRYSLGEQYFGPGTRLTVT.

This chain connects TRBV14 to TRBJ2-7, with 9 nucleotides matching TRBD1. The CDR3 has 15 amino acids. Germline V gene sequence: CDR1 SGHDN, CDR2 FVKESK. J lost 2 bases, V lost 6 bases, and 8 bases had no gene match. The CDR3 reads CASSRGTGRTYEQYF. Written as DNA, the CDR3 is TGTGCCAGCAGTCGGGGGACAGGGAGAACCTACGAGCAGTACTTC.

This clone was detected only a few times. This sequence joins TRBV19 and TRBJ1-1, with no clear D. Germline-derived CDR1 and CDR2 are LNHDA and SQIVND (reference sequence). With 3 bases removed from V and 11 bases from J, the gap between germline ends came to 13 bases. The CDR3 spans 12 residues. The CDR3 spells CASSMVPMEAFF. Written as DNA, the CDR3 is TGTGCCAGTAGTATGGTGCCGATGGAGGCTTTCTTT.

The chain recombines TRBV5-5 with TRBJ1-3; D is perhaps TRBD1 (5 bases). This CDR3 has 15 amino acids. Trimming stripped 0 bases from V and 2 bases from J, with 9 bases between. CDR1 SGHKS and CDR2 YYEKEE come from the germline V gene (reference sequence). The CDR3 loop is CASSLARGAGNTIYF. CDR3 DNA sequence: TGTGCCAGCAGCTTGGCCCGGGGGGCTGGAAACACCATATATTTT.

The V gene is TRBV7-9, the J gene TRBJ1-2; the D gene is possibly TRBD1 (5 bases). CDR3 length: 16 amino acids. V lost 4 bases to trimming and J lost 1 base, with 16 bases between them. Per germline, CDR1 SEHNR and CDR2 FQNEAQ (reference sequence). The chain's CDR3 is CASSSPLTAVNYGYTF. In DNA, the CDR3 is TGTGCCAGCAGCTCGCCACTGACAGCCGTTAACTATGGCTACACCTTC.

This chain links TRBV5-6 with TRBJ1-1; 8 nucleotides agree with TRBD1. The V and J ends lost 2 bases and 5 bases, in that order; junction bases with no gene match: 14. The length of the CDR3 is 17 residues. Per the germline V gene, CDR1 is SGHDT and CDR2 is YYEEEE. The CDR3 DNA sequence: TGTGCCAGCAGCTTTGACAGGGGACCCATACAGGATACTGAAGCTTTCTTT. It specifies CASSFDRGPIQDTEAFF.

The CDR3 bases are TGTGCCAGCAGCCCCGAAGCGAGGGTCTATGGCTACACCTTC. Translating gives CASSPEARVYGYTF. V usage is TRBV7-9 and J usage is TRBJ1-2; D gene ambiguous. The V end lost 5 bases, the J end lost 4 bases, and 14 bases lay between the germline ends. Germline loops: CDR1 SEHNR, CDR2 FQNEAQ (reference sequence). CDR3 length equals 14 residues.

The V and J genes are TRBV28 and TRBJ1-5; 10 bases match TRBD1. There are 17 residues in the CDR3. Trimming took 8 bases from V and 5 from J; bases not matched to a gene: 15. Per the germline V gene, CDR1 is MDHEN and CDR2 is SYDVKM. The CDR3 is CASQVPPRTGGHQPQHF. The CDR3 DNA sequence: TGTGCCAGCCAAGTCCCCCCTCGGACAGGGGGACATCAGCCCCAGCATTTT.

This CDR3 is CAWSVSDRGHQPQHF. CDR3 nucleotide sequence: TGTGCCTGGAGTGTATCGGACAGGGGGCATCAGCCCCAGCATTTT. The rearrangement links TRBV30 to TRBJ1-5; 11 bases agree with TRBD1. Per the germline V gene, CDR1 is GTSNPN and CDR2 is SVGIG (reference sequence). The CDR3 is 15 amino acids. V shed 0 bases, J shed 5 bases, and the junction held 3 bases outside the gene matches.

The J gene is TRBJ1-4, the V gene TRBV30; TRBD1 matches 8 bases. The CDR3 totals 13 residues. The V and J ends lost 0 bases and 8 bases, in that order; junction bases with no gene match: 2. CDR1 GTSNPN and CDR2 SVGIG come from the germline V gene (reference sequence). The CDR3 loop reads CAWSVQGGEKLFF. CDR3 nucleotide sequence: TGTGCCTGGAGTGTACAGGGGGGGGAAAAACTGTTTTTT.

The chain employs TRBV14 and TRBJ2-1; 9 nucleotides match TRBD2. This CDR3 has 15 residues. Unmatched junction bases numbered 16, after V lost 4 bases and J lost 15 bases. CDR1 SGHDN and CDR2 FVKESK come from the germline V gene. The CDR3 DNA reads as TGTGCCAGCAGCCCAGCCCGCGCGGGGGGGCTCCTATGGTTCTTC. Amino acids: CASSPARAGGLLWFF.

This clone was counted a few times. The rearrangement joins TRBV5-4 to TRBJ2-5, with TRBD1 as a possible D gene (6 bases). The CDR3 contains 14 residues. Germline CDR1 is SGHNT and CDR2 is YYREEE (reference sequence). V gave up 4 bases and J gave up 6 bases, with 16 bases separating them. This chain's CDR3 is CASSPEAGAQTQYF. The CDR3 nucleotides are TGTGCCAGCAGCCCGGAGGCAGGGGCACAGACCCAGTACTTC.

The chain has TRBV29-1 and TRBJ2-2; 10 bases match TRBD2. This CDR3 is built from 16 residues. Germline-derived CDR1 and CDR2 are SQVTM and ANQGSEA. V lost 5 bases, J lost 4 bases, and 10 bases stayed unmatched. CDR3 region: CSVSSGRAVGTGELFF. DNA for the CDR3: TGCAGCGTTTCCAGCGGGAGGGCCGTCGGCACCGGGGAGCTGTTTTTT.

This clone was observed a handful of times. The chain couples TRBV18 to TRBJ1-4; no definite D call. The germline V gene has CDR1 KGHSH and CDR2 LQKENI. Trimming shortened V by 6 bases and J by 3 bases, and 14 bases separated the two germline ends. The CDR3 has 15 amino acids. The CDR3 region is CASSLTYTANEKLFF. In DNA, the CDR3 is TGTGCCAGCTCCCTGACTTATACGGCTAATGAAAAACTGTTTTTT.

The rearrangement joins TRBV12-3 or TRBV12-4 to TRBJ1-1; TRBD1 agrees at 7 bases. CDR3 length equals 13 residues. The V segment lost 6 bases and the J segment 4 bases; nucleotides outside the gene matches: 5. Written as DNA, the CDR3 is TGTGCCAGCAGCCAGGACAGGTCCACTGAAGCTTTCTTT. Encoded protein: CASSQDRSTEAFF.

This sequence joins TRBV4-1 and TRBJ1-6; maybe TRBD1 (6 bases). The CDR3 consists of 16 residues. The V gene lost 6 bases and the J gene lost 0 bases, with 12 bases spanning the gap. Germline V gene sequence: CDR1 MGHRA, CDR2 YSYEKL. CDR3 sequence reads: CASRRQESSYNSPLHF. The CDR3 nucleotides are TGCGCCAGCAGACGACAGGAGAGCTCCTATAATTCACCCCTCCACTTT.